This TCR beta chain came from a study of T-cell memory formation after mild COVID-19. Overall study context: Largely donor-specific TCR clusters were found. Findings of the study overall: Some clones that responded turned up in pre-infection memory, which suggests that cross-reactive memory joined in.

Constant-segment primers served in 5'RACE that generated TCR alpha and TCR beta cDNA libraries bearing sample barcodes and UMIs. TCRdb ran MiXCR on the 5' RACE reads and lists one entry per CDR3 protein. There are 400,000 to 450,000 distinct CDR3 sequences in the sample; roughly 18% occur only once, and 20% to 25% lies in the top ten. Germline lookup yields CDR1 ENHRY and CDR2 SYGVKD. The V end lost 8 bases, the J end lost 2 bases, and 12 bases lay between the germline ends. The CDR3 has 13 residues. In regard to this clonotype: What it recognizes is unknown.

This chain uses TRBV10-3 with TRBJ2-5, with D possibly TRBD2 on 6 matching bases. The source is a young man who had mild COVID-19 (a few samples of this study predate the infection). Cell type and time point are not known. The specimen sequenced was PBMCs or a T cell subset sorted from them (not recorded which). CDR3 nucleotide sequence: TGTGCCATCGGGTACGGGGGTCAAGAGACCCAGTACTTC. This translates into CAIGYGGQETQYF.